One sample yielded the 14 T cell receptor beta chains listed below, sequenced in a study of T-cell memory formation after mild COVID-19. TCRdb re-derived calls from the 5' RACE reads in MiXCR, one entry per CDR3 protein. Of 300,000 to 350,000 distinct CDR3 sequences listed, approximately 15% are singletons. Sequencing was done on a sample of PBMCs or a T cell subset sorted from them (not recorded which). The source is a man younger than 35 who had mild COVID-19 (a few samples of this study predate the infection). Cell type and time point are not known.

The chain recombines TRBV4-3 with TRBJ2-1; 14 bases are a match to TRBD2. This CDR3 has 20 amino acids. Trimming cost V 3 bases and J 5 bases; bases outside gene matches: 15. Germline lookup yields CDR1 LGHNA and CDR2 YSLEER. The CDR3 spells CASSQTSWGLAGARNNEQFF. In nucleotides, the CDR3 is TGCGCCAGCAGCCAGACCTCGTGGGGACTAGCGGGGGCGCGAAACAATGAGCAGTTCTTC.

This clonotype was observed at least ten times. This chain links TRBV7-2 with TRBJ2-1, with 7 bases fitting TRBD2. This CDR3 has 15 amino acids. V trimming: 1 base; J trimming: 2 bases; junction bases outside the gene matches: 2. Germline values: CDR1 SGHTA, CDR2 FQGNSA. In nucleotides, the CDR3 is TGTGCCAGCAGCTTAGGGGGGGGAACCTACAATGAGCAGTTCTTC. Translated: CASSLGGGTYNEQFF.

The rearrangement joins TRBV10-3 to TRBJ2-1; 7 bases line up with TRBD2. The CDR3 contains 14 residues. Unmatched junction bases numbered 16, after V lost 11 bases and J lost 9 bases. The germline CDR1 and CDR2 sequences are ENHRY and SYGVKD. The CDR3 DNA sequence: TGTGCCTCACGCATGGGGGGGAGGATAGTTGAGCAGTTCTTC. This translates into CASRMGGRIVEQFF.

This clonotype has a handful of counts. The V gene is TRBV7-9, the J gene TRBJ1-4; no reliable D call. This CDR3 comprises 14 residues. Germline V gene lookup returns CDR1 SEHNR and CDR2 FQNEAQ (reference sequence). V gave up 8 bases and J gave up 7 bases, with 17 bases separating them. The CDR3: CASGAGSGGEKLFF. The DNA of the CDR3 is TGTGCCAGCGGTGCTGGGTCCGGAGGTGAAAAACTGTTTTTT.

DNA for the CDR3: TGTGCCAGCAGGAATACCGCAGGGTTCCAAGAGACCCAGTACTTC. Residues: CASRNTAGFQETQYF. The rearrangement uses TRBV5-5 and TRBJ2-5, with D tentatively TRBD1 (5 bases). The CDR3 sequence is 15 residues long. From germline, CDR1 is SGHKS and CDR2 YYEKEE (reference sequence). Trimming removed 5 bases at V and 1 base at J, with 15 bases between. Combining the CDR3 with reference TRBV5-5 and TRBJ2-5 gives the whole variable domain DAGVTQSPTHLIKTRGQQVTLRCSPISGHKSVSWYQQVLGQGPQFIFQYYEKEERGRGNFPDRFSARQFPNYSSELNVNALLLGDSALYLCASRNTAGFQETQYFGPGTRLLVL.

V is TRBV15 and J is TRBJ2-3; possible D gene TRBD1, 5 bases. Deletions cut 0 bases from V and 2 bases from J, with 9 bases between. From germline, CDR1 is LNHNV and CDR2 YYDKDF (reference sequence). This CDR3 has 15 amino acids. The CDR3, as DNA: TGTGCCACCAGCAGAGAAGACAGAGCCACAGATACGCAGTATTTT. It translates to CATSREDRATDTQYF. The entire variable domain, with the rest obtained from reference TRBV15 and TRBJ2-3, is as follows: DAMVIQNPRYQVTQFGKPVTLSCSQTLNHNVMYWYQQKSSQAPKLLFHYYDKDFNNEADTPDNFQSRRPNTSFCFLDIRSPGLGDTAMYLCATSREDRATDTQYFGPGTRLTVL.

The chain combines TRBV6-5 with TRBJ2-7; 7 bases match TRBD2. V dropped 8 bases and J dropped 2; count of bases not matched to a gene: 6. Per germline, CDR1 MNHEY and CDR2 SVGAGI. This CDR3 is built from 13 residues. The CDR3 DNA reads TGTGCCAGCCAGCTCGGGAGGCCCTACGAGCAGTACTTC. This codes for CASQLGRPYEQYF.

The sample holds a few counts of this clonotype. The chain employs TRBV4-2 and TRBJ2-5, with 11 bases that match TRBD2. This CDR3 has 15 amino acids. Germline CDR1 reads LGHNA; CDR2 reads YNFKEQ. V lost 4 bases and J lost 2; bases outside the gene matches: 3. CDR3 sequence (DNA): TGTGCCAGCAGCCTAGCGGGGGGGCTTCAAGAGACCCAGTACTTC. Protein product: CASSLAGGLQETQYF.

CDR3 DNA sequence: TGTGCCAGCAGCCTGTTAGGACTAGCGTTTTCAGATACGCAGTATTTT. Translated: CASSLLGLAFSDTQYF. V is TRBV7-3 and J is TRBJ2-3; the match to TRBD2 covers 9 bases. Germline loops: CDR1 SGHTA, CDR2 FQGTGA. The CDR3 is 16 residues long. The V segment lost 5 bases and the J segment 4 bases; nucleotides outside the gene matches: 10.

The gene calls are TRBV5-6 and TRBJ2-3; D is undetermined. CDR3 length: 15 residues. Germline V lookup: CDR1 SGHDT, CDR2 YYEEEE. V gave up 1 base and J gave up 1 base, with 10 bases separating them. The CDR3 reads CASSLYLTGTDTQYF. CDR3 DNA: TGTGCCAGCAGCTTGTATTTGACCGGCACAGATACGCAGTATTTT.

This clonotype was observed many times. The chain couples TRBV18 to TRBJ2-7; D possibly corresponds to TRBD2 (6 bases). The V gene's germline CDR1 is KGHSH and CDR2 LQKENI. The CDR3 consists of 16 residues. V was trimmed by 2 bases and J by 3 bases, leaving 17 bases between them. DNA of the CDR3: TGTGCCAGCTCACCATCGCTAGGGCAGGGAGGCTACGAGCAGTACTTC. It encodes CASSPSLGQGGYEQYF.

This clonotype was seen repeatedly, ten times or more. This chain links TRBV12-3 or TRBV12-4 with TRBJ2-5; D is uncertain. The CDR3 is made up of 13 amino acids. V lost 3 bases and J 3 bases, leaving 8 bases between the germline ends. The CDR3 nucleotides read TGTGCCAGCAGTTTGTCAGAGAAAGAGACCCAGTACTTC. Its translation is CASSLSEKETQYF.

The table lists this clonotype with a few counts. The genes are TRBV4-3 and TRBJ2-7, with D maybe TRBD2 (5 bases). Per germline, CDR1 LGHNA and CDR2 YSLEER. This CDR3 region has 14 residues. The germline V and J ends were trimmed by 0 bases and 4 bases, with 10 bases remaining between them. CDR3 in DNA: TGCGCCAGCAGCCAAGAGGCAGGACTTTACGAGCAGTACTTC. It is translated as CASSQEAGLYEQYF.

This chain joins TRBV27 and TRBJ2-7; 10 bases agree with TRBD2. CDR1 is MNHEY, CDR2 SMNVEV, per germline (reference sequence). There are 15 residues in the CDR3. V was pared by 3 bases and J by 5 bases, with 7 bases of the junction left unmatched. The CDR3 here is CASSFTLAGRNEQYF. The CDR3 DNA reads TGTGCCAGCAGTTTCACACTAGCGGGGAGAAACGAGCAGTACTTC.